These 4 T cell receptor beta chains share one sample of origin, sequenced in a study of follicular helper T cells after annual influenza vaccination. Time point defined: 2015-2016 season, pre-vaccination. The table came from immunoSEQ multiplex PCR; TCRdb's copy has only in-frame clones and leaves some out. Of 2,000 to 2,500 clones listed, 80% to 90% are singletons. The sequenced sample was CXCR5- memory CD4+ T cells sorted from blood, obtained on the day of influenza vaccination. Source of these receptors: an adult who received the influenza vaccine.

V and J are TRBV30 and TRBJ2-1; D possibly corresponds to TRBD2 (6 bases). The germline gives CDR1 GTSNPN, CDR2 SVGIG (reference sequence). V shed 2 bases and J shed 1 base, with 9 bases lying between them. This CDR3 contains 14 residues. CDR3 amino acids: CAWSTGVSYNEQFF. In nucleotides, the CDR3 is TGTGCCTGGAGTACGGGGGTTTCCTACAATGAGCAGTTCTTC.

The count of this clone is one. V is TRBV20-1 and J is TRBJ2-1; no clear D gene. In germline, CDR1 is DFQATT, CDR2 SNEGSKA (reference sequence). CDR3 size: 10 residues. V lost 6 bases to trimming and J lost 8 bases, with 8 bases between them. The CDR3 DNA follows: TGCAGTGCAAGTGGGTATGAGCAGTTCTTC. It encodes CSASGYEQFF.

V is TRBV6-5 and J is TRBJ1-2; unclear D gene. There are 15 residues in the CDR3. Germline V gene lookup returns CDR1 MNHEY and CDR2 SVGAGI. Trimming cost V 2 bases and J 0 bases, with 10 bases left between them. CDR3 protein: CASSYVFVPNYGYTF. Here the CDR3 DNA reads TGTGCCAGCAGTTACGTGTTTGTTCCTAACTATGGCTACACCTTC.

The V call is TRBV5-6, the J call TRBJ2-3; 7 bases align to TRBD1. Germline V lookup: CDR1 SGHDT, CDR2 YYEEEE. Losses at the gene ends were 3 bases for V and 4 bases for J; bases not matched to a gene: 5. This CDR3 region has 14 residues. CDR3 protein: CASSSGTASDTQYF. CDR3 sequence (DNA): TGTGCCAGCAGCTCCGGGACAGCCTCAGATACGCAGTATTTT.